This TCR beta chain comes out of a study of blood T cell repertoires in COVID-19. Overall study context: Samples came from the United States, Italy and Spain, spanning acute and convalescent COVID-19. Nucleic acid was either cDNA or gDNA, and it came from T cells, B-cell-depleted T cells, or PBMCs.

Germline CDR1 and CDR2: MNHEY and SVGAGI. V shed 4 bases, J shed 6 bases, and the junction held 9 bases outside the gene matches. The CDR3 is made up of 14 amino acids. Per the authors' pipeline: Reference gene primer amplification gave estimated nucleated cell counts. Profiling relied on immunoSEQ multiplex PCR, and the TCRdb table lists in-frame clones only, not all of them. V and J calls and clone size are copied from that table; D and trimming were computed from the DNA. The sample contains about 170,000 clones, 70% to 90% of which appear only once. The sequencing input was peripheral blood. This sequence joins TRBV6-5 and TRBJ2-7; 7 bases match TRBD1. The sequence came from a man aged 40-49 years who had recovered from COVID-19. The CDR3 region has the DNA TGTGCCAGCAGTTCACGACAGGGTCCGGTCGAGCAGTACTTC. Its translation: CASSSRQGPVEQYF.